This TCR beta chain was sequenced during a study of shared clonotypes between healthy human individuals (dated by TCRdb to the early 2020s). With respect to the entire study: The cohort comprised a couple of women and three men aged 18 to 49 years. Per donor, three plates each were used for CD4 naive and CD4 memory, two for CD8 naive, and one for CD8 memory. Blood TCR repertoires of about five healthy adults were deeply sequenced to estimate repertoire size and the extent of clonotype sharing between individuals. Libraries were prepared and TCR repertoires were sequenced by different laboratories using diverse techniques, in order to increase sequencing depth and limit assay-specific biases. Each donor's leukapheresis produced roughly between roughly 0.85 and 9.5 billion PBMCs. Broad study findings and their caveats: Approximately 5% of naive CD4, 3.5% of naive CD8, approximately 2.2% of memory CD4, and approximately 0.4% of memory CD8 clonotypes were shared across a few donors. Pairwise subsampling indicated that sequencing depth was expected to affect the degree of clonotype sharing among donors. Estimated clonotype richness was generally larger for naive than for memory subsets. Incomplete sequencing was indicated by rarefaction of sorted-subset datasets, despite the large sequencing depth. Because the study included a small number of donors, the genetic and exposure-history diversity represented was limited. Compared with non-shared clonotypes, clonotypes shared by all four sorted-subset donors had higher generation probabilities. Only blood was sampled, and tissue TCR repertoires likely differ from those in blood.

Details on this clone: Its antigen remains undetermined. No base qualities exist here, and no much larger clone lies one base off it.

Using the deep immunoSEQ assay, multiplex PCR amplified TCR CDR3 regions from genomic DNA. Extracted genomic DNA from each cell subset was spread evenly across all wells of several immunoSEQ 96-well plates, with each plate serving as a replicate. For sorted subsets, each replicate PCR was loaded with 200 ng genomic DNA, equivalent to 25,000 to 30,000 T cell genomes. Purified libraries were measured with a Qubit 3.0 fluorometer, size-checked on a Bioanalyzer 2100, and measured again with the KAPA Library Quantification kit. Each immunoSEQ 96-well plate was sequenced on its own single-read 150-cycle Illumina NextSeq 550 flow cell. For the original study's pipeline: Because only junctional sequences without quality scores were contained in the immunoSEQ output, filtering matching that applied to full-length reads could not be performed. Sequences were annotated with PyIR, a Python wrapper for IgBLAST v1.9, and V/J genes and CDR3 were assigned using IMGT germline references. Reads were removed for weak V/J assignments (E-value above 1e-6), missing CDR3, stop codons, out-of-frame junctions, or ambiguous translated residues. V3J clonotypes were defined as sequences sharing an identical inferred V gene, J gene, and CDR3 amino acid sequence. Percentage overlap between repertoires was calculated by dividing the number of shared unique clonotypes by the size of the smaller repertoire. Repertoire richness was assessed with RTK rarefaction, the Chao1 estimator, and Recon v2.1 estimates of unobserved clonotypes. Generation probabilities for all TCRbeta clonotypes obtained by the gDNA method from a few donors were computed using OLGA. Held by TCRdb, this immuneACCESS table contains in-frame sequences only and omits some clones. Under half of the omission traces to an unresolved V gene where checked; the cause of the rest is unknown. V and J calls plus clone size are reproduced from that table; the DNA served to infer D and trimming. For this sample the table gives about 2.4 million clones, of which approximately 93% were detected only once. The top ten hold 0.36% of the sample.

The donors were healthy, HIV-negative adults who had no recently reported acute infections or vaccinations. Only Caucasian adults living in Nashville, Tennessee, USA were represented among the donors. CD4+ T cells were enriched by magnetic negative selection, after which naive cells were positively selected on CD45RA and the negative fraction was taken as the memory subset. After blood collection by leukapheresis, PBMCs were isolated using Ficoll-Histopaque density gradient centrifugation and then cryopreserved in the vapor phase of liquid nitrogen. Analytical flow cytometry was used to check the purity and quantity of each magnetically sorted T cell population. Genomic DNA was isolated from every sorted fraction and measured by UV absorbance on a Nanodrop 2000c. After removal of 5 bases from V and 3 bases from J, the junction retains 11 bases not matched to a gene. In the germline V gene, CDR1 corresponds to MDHEN and CDR2 to SYDVKM. The CDR3 holds 16 amino acids from the cysteine to the phenylalanine. The retained sequence is limited to the CDR3, 48 bases, with the frame set at the first base.

Sequencing used naive CD4+ T cells from PBMCs. Reading the label with the study, this specimen's cell subset or site is: CD45RA+ positively selected. The clonotype was recovered from a man aged 18 to 29 in good health. Some clones in this sample may be carry-over from other donors' samples. The chain employs TRBV28 and TRBJ2-3, and 7 bases in between align with TRBD1. CDR3 region: CASSHTVDRQTDTQYF. The DNA sequence follows: TGTGCCAGCAGTCATACCGTGGACAGGCAAACAGATACGCAGTATTTT. When the CDR3 is completed using the reference TRBV28 and TRBJ2-3 genes on either side, the full variable domain is DVKVTQSSRYLVKRTGEKVFLECVQDMDHENMFWYRQDPGLGLRLIYFSYDVKMKEKGDIPEGYSVSREKKERFSLILESASTNQTSMYLCASSHTVDRQTDTQYFGPGTRLTVL.